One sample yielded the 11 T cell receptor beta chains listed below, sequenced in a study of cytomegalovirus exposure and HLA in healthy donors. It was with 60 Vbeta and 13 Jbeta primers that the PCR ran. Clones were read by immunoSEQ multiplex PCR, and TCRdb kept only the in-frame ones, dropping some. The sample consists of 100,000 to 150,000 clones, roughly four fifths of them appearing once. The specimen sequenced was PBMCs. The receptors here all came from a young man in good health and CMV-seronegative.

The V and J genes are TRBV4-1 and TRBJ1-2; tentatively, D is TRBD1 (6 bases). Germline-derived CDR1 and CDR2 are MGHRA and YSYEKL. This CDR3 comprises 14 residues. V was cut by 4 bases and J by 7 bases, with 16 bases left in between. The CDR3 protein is CASSPQWGGAGYTF. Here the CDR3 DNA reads TGCGCCAGCAGCCCCCAGTGGGGGGGGGCTGGCTACACCTTC.

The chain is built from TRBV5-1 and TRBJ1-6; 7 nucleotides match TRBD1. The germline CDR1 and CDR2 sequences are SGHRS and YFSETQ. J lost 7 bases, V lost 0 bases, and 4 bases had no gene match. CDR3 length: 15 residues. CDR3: CASSLAQGGNSPLHF. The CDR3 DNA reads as TGCGCCAGCAGCTTGGCCCAGGGGGGAAATTCACCCCTCCACTTT.

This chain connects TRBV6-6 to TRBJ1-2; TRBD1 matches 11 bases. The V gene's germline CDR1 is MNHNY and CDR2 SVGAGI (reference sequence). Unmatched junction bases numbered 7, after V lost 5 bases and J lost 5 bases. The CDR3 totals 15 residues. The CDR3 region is CASSATGTGGYGYTF. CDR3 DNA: TGTGCCAGCAGTGCCACCGGGACAGGGGGATATGGCTACACCTTC.

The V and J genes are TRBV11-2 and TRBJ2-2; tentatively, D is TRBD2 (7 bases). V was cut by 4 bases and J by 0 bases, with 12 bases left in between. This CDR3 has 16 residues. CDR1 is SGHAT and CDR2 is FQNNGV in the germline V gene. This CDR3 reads CASSWRGRSNTGELFF. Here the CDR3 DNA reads TGTGCCAGCAGCTGGCGGGGGCGATCGAACACCGGGGAGCTGTTTTTT.

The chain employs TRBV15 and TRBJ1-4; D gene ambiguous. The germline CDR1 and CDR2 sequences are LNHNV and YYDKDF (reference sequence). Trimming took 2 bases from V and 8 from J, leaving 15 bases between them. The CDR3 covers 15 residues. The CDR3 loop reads CATSRNSVGGEKLFF. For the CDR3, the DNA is TGTGCCACCAGCAGAAACAGCGTGGGAGGAGAAAAACTGTTTTTT.

The CDR3 is CASSRYLVSETQYF. The CDR3 DNA reads as TGTGCCAGCAGCAGATATTTAGTTTCGGAGACCCAGTACTTC. The J gene is TRBJ2-5, the V gene TRBV21-1; the listed D gene, TRBD2, was not tested against the DNA. TRBV21-1 is classified as a pseudogene. The CDR3 loop spans 14 amino acids.

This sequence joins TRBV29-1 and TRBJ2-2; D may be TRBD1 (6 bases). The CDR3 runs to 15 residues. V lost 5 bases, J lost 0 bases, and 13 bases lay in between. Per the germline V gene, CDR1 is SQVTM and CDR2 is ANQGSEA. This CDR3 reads CSVTRQETNTGELFF. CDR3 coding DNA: TGCAGCGTTACCCGACAGGAGACGAACACCGGGGAGCTGTTTTTT.

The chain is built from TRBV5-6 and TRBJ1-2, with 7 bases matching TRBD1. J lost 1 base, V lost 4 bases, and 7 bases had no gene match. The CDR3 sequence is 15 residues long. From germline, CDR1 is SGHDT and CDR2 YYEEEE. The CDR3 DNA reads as TGTGCCAGCAGCCCGGGACAGAGTTATAACTATGGCTACACCTTC. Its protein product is CASSPGQSYNYGYTF.

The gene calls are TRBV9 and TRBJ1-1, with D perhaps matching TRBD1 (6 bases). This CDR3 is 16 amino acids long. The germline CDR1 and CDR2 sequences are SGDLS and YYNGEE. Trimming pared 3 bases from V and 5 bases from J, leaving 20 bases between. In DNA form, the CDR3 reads TGTGCCAGCAGCGAGTCCCATGGAGGGGGGGGAACTGAAGCTTTCTTT. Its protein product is CASSESHGGGGTEAFF.

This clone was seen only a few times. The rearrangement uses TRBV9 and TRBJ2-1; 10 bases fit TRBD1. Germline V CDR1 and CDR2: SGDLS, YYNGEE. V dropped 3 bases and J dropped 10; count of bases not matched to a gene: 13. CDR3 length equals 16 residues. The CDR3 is CASSGAGTGVNGEQFF. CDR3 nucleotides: TGTGCCAGCAGCGGAGCCGGGACAGGGGTAAATGGAGAGCAGTTCTTC.

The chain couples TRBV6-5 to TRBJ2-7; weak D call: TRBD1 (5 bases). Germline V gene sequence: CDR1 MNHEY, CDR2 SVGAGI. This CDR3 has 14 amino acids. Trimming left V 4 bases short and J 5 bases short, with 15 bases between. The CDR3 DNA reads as TGTGCCAGCAGTTCACGCGCAGGGTCCCACGAGCAGTACTTC. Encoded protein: CASSSRAGSHEQYF.